The rows below give T cell receptor beta chains drawn from one sample of a study of blood T cell repertoires in COVID-19. The assay was immunoSEQ multiplex PCR, and TCRdb's table has in-frame clones only and misses some. The table lists tens of thousands of clones, 60% to 85% of them singletons. The material sequenced was peripheral blood. Receptors were obtained from a woman aged 80 or over with active or convalescent COVID-19. CDR3s include the opening cysteine and the closing phenylalanine or tryptophan. Each record gives: clone size, V gene, CDR3 protein. Not all rows give a size; the values are once, few, many and, for expanded clones, a class.

NA TRBV4-1 CASSQSAVNEQFF
NA TRBV7-2 CASSSSGGFYEQYF
NA TRBV19 CASSFTSGNRGNTEAFF
NA TRBV5-4 CASSLLDGEQYF
NA TRBV7-9 CASSPHSGYGTDTQYF
NA TRBV6-2/TRBV6-3 CASSDPGQGKSSPLHF
NA TRBV5-6 CASSPLGTEVGEKLFF
once TRBV19 CASSPGSSYNEQFF
NA TRBV4-2 CASSRSTSGSYEQYF
NA TRBV13 CASSLAGVAKNIQYF
NA TRBV2 CASSHGGGVRNEQFF
few TRBV6-6 CASTGLIANTGELFF
NA TRBV11-2 CASSLGGQVGYGYTF
NA TRBV7-8 CASSYRGQGLNNEQFF
NA TRBV2 CASRGDSHNEQFF
few TRBV5-1 CASSLGHRDANTGELFF
NA TRBV3-1/TRBV3-2 CASSQRPTAGTSGSYNEQFF
NA TRBV28 CASSSLAGGPNEQFF
once TRBV7-3 CASSPLGGSANEQFF
NA TRBV11-2 CASSFGGANTGELFF
NA TRBV7-7 CASSPLLDRGEETQYF
once TRBV4-3 CASSQIRQGFVGELFF
NA TRBV19 CASSTPQGGSNGYTF
NA TRBV7-2 CASSVKGTSGRGLQETQYF
NA TRBV4-1 CASSQGLAVRFSKNTGELFF
NA TRBV25-1 CASSEGPWGYTF
NA TRBV6-5 CASSYGTQRYGYTF
NA TRBV6-1 CASSPRGRETQYF
few TRBV5-4 CASSLVASGGKETQYF
NA TRBV7-2 CASRRGGPNNEQFF
NA TRBV4-3 CASSQYGVGGSYTF
NA TRBV18 CASSPPLTGEANEQFF
NA TRBV28 CASSYHVGGGSYNEQFF
NA TRBV19 CASSSTTRRVGYTF
NA TRBV5-6 CASSTGGLQTYEQYF
NA TRBV12-3/TRBV12-4 CASSRTTQETQYF
NA TRBV7-8 CASSLAGGINQPQHF
few TRBV5-6 CASSLILSYEQYF
NA TRBV29-1 CSYAAGPDTQYF
NA TRBV19 CASSSGAGVIGELFF
NA TRBV5-6 CASSLENVGRDGYTF
NA TRBV7-2 CASNWAPGQGNNEQFF
NA TRBV29-1 CSVGTGRGNTEAFF
NA TRBV6-2/TRBV6-3 CASSYLARSSYEQYF
NA TRBV15 CATSRDRGKTDTQYF
NA TRBV2 CASSLQGLVVDEQFF
few TRBV13 CASSRGIGNEQFF
NA TRBV11-2 CASSHRAPIESYEQYF
once TRBV19 CASSWAGGPINEQFF
NA TRBV27 CASSYFRGVNTEAFF
few TRBV7-2 CASTAGTGDYNEQFF
NA TRBV4-3 CASSRQVLYEQYF
NA TRBV19 CASSARGARISGYTF
NA TRBV7-9 CASSFSFSGGSTGNTIYF
NA TRBV28 CASNTGVPYEQYF
NA TRBV5-1 CASSWGGLRTDTQYF
few TRBV19 CASSSWASRRNTIYF
NA TRBV19 CASSFARGYNEQFF
NA TRBV10-3 CAISDTGGLSYEQYF